This TCR beta chain emerged from a study of blood T cell repertoires in COVID-19. Across the whole study: Whether acute or convalescent, the COVID-19 samples came from the United States, Italy and Spain.

V was shortened by 5 bases and J by 8 bases, with 15 bases between the two germline ends. The germline gives CDR1 SEHNR, CDR2 FQNEAQ (reference sequence). CDR3 size: 13 residues. In the study's own analysis: Reference gene primer amplification gave estimated nucleated cell counts. The repertoire was sequenced with immunoSEQ multiplex PCR; TCRdb's copy has only in-frame clones and lacks some. D and trimming were read from the DNA, whereas the V and J calls and clone size are those reported in that table. Here the sample spans tens of thousands of clones, roughly 87% being singletons. The specimen was peripheral blood. The chain couples TRBV7-9 to TRBJ1-2, with D hard to call. This TCR was sampled from a human donor in a cohort sampled during active COVID-19. In DNA form, the CDR3 reads TGTGCCAGCAGCCGCTCCCGGGAAAAGGGCTACACCTTC. It specifies CASSRSREKGYTF.